This T cell receptor beta chain was captured by sequencing in a study of T cell repertoires in cytomegalovirus infection. Overall study: Use of recently identified HLA-C-restricted and well-studied HLA-B-restricted CMV epitopes was part of the study.

V was shortened by 5 bases and J by 4 bases, with 14 bases between the two germline ends. The CDR3 is 15 residues long. CDR1 and CDR2 (germline): SNHLY, FYNNEI. Each CDR3 protein gets one entry after TCRdb re-called the reads with MiXCR. In the table there are about 350,000 distinct CDR3 sequences, about 32% of which are singletons. A word on this clonotype: Antigen: not known.

This specimen consisted of cultured PBMCs, obtained from culture after CMV antigen stimulation. The chain links TRBV2 to TRBJ2-2; D is uncertain. The sequence was collected from a human donor in good health (CMV status not recorded). Some clones in this sample may be carry-over from other donors' samples. CDR3 in DNA: TGTGCCAGCAGTCCGATATCAGCTGGCACCGGGGAGCTGTTTTTT. It translates to CASSPISAGTGELFF.